This record covers a single T cell receptor beta chain. Its antigen remains unidentified. Sequence at one end of the junction differs from germline and may be a read error. The data belong to a study of CD8+CD57+ T cells in acquired aplastic anemia. Turning to the study itself: Sorted cells (CD4+ and CD8+) yielded DNA amounts that averaged about 3.1 ug.

An expansion of CD8+CD57+ cells by flow cytometry had been shown in patients chosen for sequencing. Each patient carried a diagnosis of severe acquired aplastic anemia. There was no therapy given to any patient before the blood sampling took place. TCR beta VDJ combinations and CDR3 sequences were profiled from genomic DNA. Each CDR3 protein gets one entry after TCRdb re-called the reads with MiXCR. This table has 260,000 or so distinct CDR3 sequences, roughly 80% appearing once. Germline CDR1 is SGHVT and CDR2 is SQSDAQ. CDR3 length: 16 amino acids. Study conclusions and caveats: Controls and patients did not differ significantly in CD8+ Simpson's diversity.

The sequence was collected from a human donor with aplastic anemia. This sequence joins TRBV7-4 and TRBJ2-1; D not certain. The sequencing input was sorted CD4+, CD8+, or CD8+CD57+ T cells (not recorded which) from PBMCs. The CDR3 sequence is CASSLRHGQTTRYQFF. In DNA form, the CDR3 reads TGCGCCAGCAGCCTTCGGCATGGGCAGACGACTCGCTACCAGTTCTTC. The full variable domain, with the rest looked up from reference TRBV7-4 and TRBJ2-1, is GAGVSQSPRYKVAKRGRDVALRCDSISGHVTLYWYRQTLGQGSEVLTYSQSDAQRDKSGRPSGRFSAERPERSVSTLKIQRTEQGDSAVYLCASSLRHGQTTRYQFFGPGTRLTVL.